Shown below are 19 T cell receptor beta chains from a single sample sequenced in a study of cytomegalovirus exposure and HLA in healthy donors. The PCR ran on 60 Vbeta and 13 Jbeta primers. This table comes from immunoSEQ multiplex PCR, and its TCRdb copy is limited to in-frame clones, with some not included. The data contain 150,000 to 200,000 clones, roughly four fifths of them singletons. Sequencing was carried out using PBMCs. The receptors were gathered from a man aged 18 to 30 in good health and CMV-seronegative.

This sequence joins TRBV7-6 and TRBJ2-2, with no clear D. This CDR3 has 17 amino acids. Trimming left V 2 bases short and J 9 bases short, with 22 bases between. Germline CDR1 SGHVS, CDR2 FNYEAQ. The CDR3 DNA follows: TGTGCCAGCAGCTTACCTTTTGTGACTTTAAAACACCGGGAGCTGTTTTTT. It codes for CASSLPFVTLKHRELFF.

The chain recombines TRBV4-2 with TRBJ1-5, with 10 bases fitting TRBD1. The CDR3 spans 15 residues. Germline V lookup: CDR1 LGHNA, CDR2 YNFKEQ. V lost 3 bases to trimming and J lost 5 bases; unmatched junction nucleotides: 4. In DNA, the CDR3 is TGTGCCAGCAGCCATGAAGGGACAGGGGATCAGCCCCAGCATTTT. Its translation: CASSHEGTGDQPQHF.

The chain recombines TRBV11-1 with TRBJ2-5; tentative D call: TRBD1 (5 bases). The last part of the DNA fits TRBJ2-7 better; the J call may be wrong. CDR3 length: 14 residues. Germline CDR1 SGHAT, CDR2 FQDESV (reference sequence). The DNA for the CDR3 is TGTGCCAGCAGCTTAGGAAAAGAAAGGGGCGAGCAGTACTTC. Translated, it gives CASSLGKERGEQYF.

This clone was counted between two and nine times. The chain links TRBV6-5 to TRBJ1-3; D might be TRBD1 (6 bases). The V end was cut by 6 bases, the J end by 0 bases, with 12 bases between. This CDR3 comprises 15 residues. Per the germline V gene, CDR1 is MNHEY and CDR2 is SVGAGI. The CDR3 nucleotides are TGTGCCAGCAGAAGAGACAGGCGCTCTGGAAACACCATATATTTT. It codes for CASRRDRRSGNTIYF.

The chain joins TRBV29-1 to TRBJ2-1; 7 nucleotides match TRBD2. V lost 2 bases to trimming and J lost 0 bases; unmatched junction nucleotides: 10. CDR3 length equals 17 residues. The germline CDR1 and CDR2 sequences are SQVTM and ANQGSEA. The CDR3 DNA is TGCAGCGTTGAAAACCCTGGCGGGAGACGCTCCTACAATGAGCAGTTCTTC. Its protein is CSVENPGGRRSYNEQFF.

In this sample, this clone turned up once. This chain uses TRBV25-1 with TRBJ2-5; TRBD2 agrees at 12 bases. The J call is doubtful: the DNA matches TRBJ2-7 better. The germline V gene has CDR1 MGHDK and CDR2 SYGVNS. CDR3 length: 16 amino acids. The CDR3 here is CASSDRRPSGRDEQYF. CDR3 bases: TGTGCCAGCAGTGATCGACGACCTAGCGGGAGGGACGAGCAGTACTTC.

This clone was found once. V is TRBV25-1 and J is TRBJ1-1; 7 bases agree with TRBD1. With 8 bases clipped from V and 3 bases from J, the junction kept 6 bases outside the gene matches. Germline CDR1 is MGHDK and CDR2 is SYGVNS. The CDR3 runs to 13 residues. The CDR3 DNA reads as TGTGCCAGCCGTAGGGACAGCTACACTGAAGCTTTCTTT. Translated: CASRRDSYTEAFF.

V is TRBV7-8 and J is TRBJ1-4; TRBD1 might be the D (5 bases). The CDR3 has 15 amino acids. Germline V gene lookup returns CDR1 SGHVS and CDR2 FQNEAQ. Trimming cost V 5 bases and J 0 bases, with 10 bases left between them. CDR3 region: CASSEGQATNEKLFF. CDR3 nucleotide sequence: TGTGCCAGCAGCGAAGGACAAGCAACTAATGAAAAACTGTTTTTT.

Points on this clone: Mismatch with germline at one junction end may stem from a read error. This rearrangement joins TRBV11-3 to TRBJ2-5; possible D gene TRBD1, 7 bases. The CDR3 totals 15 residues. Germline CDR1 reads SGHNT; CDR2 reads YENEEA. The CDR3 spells CACSLDSAGGETQYF. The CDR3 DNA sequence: TGTGCCTGCAGCTTAGATTCGGCAGGGGGGGAGACCCAGTACTTC.

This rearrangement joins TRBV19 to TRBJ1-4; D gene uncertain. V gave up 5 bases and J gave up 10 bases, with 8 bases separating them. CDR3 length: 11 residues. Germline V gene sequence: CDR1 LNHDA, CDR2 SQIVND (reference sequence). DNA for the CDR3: TGTGCCAGTAGTGGCTTTGGAAAACTGTTTTTT. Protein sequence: CASSGFGKLFF.

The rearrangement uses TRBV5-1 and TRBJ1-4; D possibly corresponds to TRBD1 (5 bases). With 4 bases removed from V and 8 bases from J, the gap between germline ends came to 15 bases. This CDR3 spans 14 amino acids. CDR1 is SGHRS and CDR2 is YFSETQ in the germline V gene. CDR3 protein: CASSGPKKGEKLFF. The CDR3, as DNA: TGCGCCAGCAGCGGGCCGAAGAAGGGGGAAAAACTGTTTTTT.

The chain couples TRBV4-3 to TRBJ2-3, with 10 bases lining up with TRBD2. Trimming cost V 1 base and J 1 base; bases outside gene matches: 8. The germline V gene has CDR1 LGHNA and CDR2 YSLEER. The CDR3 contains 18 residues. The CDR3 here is CASSQGSALAGGTDTQYF. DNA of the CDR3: TGCGCCAGCAGCCAAGGAAGCGCTCTAGCGGGAGGCACAGATACGCAGTATTTT.

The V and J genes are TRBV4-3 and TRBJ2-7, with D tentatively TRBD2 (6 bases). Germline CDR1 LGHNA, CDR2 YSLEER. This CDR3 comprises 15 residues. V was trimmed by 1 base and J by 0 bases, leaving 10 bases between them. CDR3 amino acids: CASSQGVSGSYEQYF. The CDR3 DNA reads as TGCGCCAGCAGCCAAGGGGTTAGCGGCTCCTACGAGCAGTACTTC.

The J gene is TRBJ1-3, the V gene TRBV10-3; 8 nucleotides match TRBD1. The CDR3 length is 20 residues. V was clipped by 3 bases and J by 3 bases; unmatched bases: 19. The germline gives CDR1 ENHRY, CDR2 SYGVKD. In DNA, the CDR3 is TGTGCCATCAGTGACCTTCCCGGGACAGGAGAGAGGGTGGATGGAAACACCATATATTTT. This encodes CAISDLPGTGERVDGNTIYF.

The CDR3 here is CASSQDRALEQYF. The DNA for the CDR3 is TGCGCCAGCAGCCAAGACAGGGCCCTCGAGCAGTACTTC. This sequence joins TRBV4-3 and TRBJ2-7; D may be TRBD1 (5 bases). CDR1 is LGHNA, CDR2 YSLEER, per germline. Trimming took 0 bases from V and 6 from J, leaving 9 bases between them. The CDR3 extends over 13 amino acids.

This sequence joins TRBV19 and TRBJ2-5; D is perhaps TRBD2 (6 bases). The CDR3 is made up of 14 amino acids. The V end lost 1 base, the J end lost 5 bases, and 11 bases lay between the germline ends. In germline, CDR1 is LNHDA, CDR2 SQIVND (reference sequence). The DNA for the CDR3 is TGTGCCAGTAGTATAGCGGGGAGGCACGAGACCCAGTACTTC. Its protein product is CASSIAGRHETQYF.

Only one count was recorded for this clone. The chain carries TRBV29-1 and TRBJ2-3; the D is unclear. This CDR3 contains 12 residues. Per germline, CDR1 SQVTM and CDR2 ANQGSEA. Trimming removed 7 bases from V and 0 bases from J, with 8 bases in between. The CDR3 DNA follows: TGCAGCGGGCAGCGCAGCACAGATACGCAGTATTTT. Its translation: CSGQRSTDTQYF.

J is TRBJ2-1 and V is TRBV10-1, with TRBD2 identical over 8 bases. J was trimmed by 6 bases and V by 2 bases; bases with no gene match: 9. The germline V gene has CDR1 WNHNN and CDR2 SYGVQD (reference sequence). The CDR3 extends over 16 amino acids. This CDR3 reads CASSEISGGLGNEQFF. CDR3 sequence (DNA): TGCGCCAGCAGTGAGATTTCGGGGGGGCTTGGCAATGAGCAGTTCTTC.

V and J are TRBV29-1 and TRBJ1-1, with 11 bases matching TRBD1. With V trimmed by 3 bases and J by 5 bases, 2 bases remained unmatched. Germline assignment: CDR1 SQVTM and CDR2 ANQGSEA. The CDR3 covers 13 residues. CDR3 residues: CSVDGDRGTEAFF. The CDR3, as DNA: TGCAGCGTTGACGGGGACAGGGGGACTGAAGCTTTCTTT.